The 20 T cell receptor beta chains below come from one sample, sequenced in a study of T cells in Graves' hyperthyroidism and ophthalmopathy (dated by TCRdb to about 2019). The receptor library was made with multiplex PCR. The listed sequencing device is Illumina HiSeq 2000. The TCR beta CDR3 regions were amplified from RNA transcripts. A first-round RT-PCR of the TCR CDR3 used the HTBI primer set with the Qiagen OneStep RT-PCR kit. In-frame beta chains were kept once TCRdb had trimmed the public reads at Q25 with fastp and called clones with MiXCR. Each entry is one CDR3 protein sequence, shown with its most common DNA and genes. For this sample the table gives 750,000 to 950,000 distinct CDR3 sequences, of which about 38% were detected only once. Over 8% of the sample is taken by the ten largest. The sequenced material came from blood. The receptors stem from a man between 18 and 29 years old with Graves' hyperthyroidism.

Notes on this clonotype: At one end, the junction sequence differs from germline, possibly due to a read error. J is TRBJ2-5 and V is TRBV7-2, with 13 bases that match TRBD2. The CDR3 has 19 amino acids. The germline gives CDR1 SGHTA, CDR2 FQGNSA. Here the CDR3 DNA reads TGCGCCAGCAGCCAAGCCTCCGGGACTAGCGGGGAGAGAAAAGAGACCCAGTACTTC. Its protein is CASSQASGTSGERKETQYF.

This clonotype showed up many times. The V gene is TRBV10-3, the J gene TRBJ2-5; tentative D call: TRBD2 (5 bases). Germline V gene lookup returns CDR1 ENHRY and CDR2 SYGVKD. V was clipped by 4 bases and J by 3 bases, with 9 bases between them. CDR3 length: 13 residues. CDR3 sequence (DNA): TGTGCCATCAGTGTCCCCGGGGAAGAGACCCAGTACTTC. Translation gives CAISVPGEETQYF.

The chain recombines TRBV7-9 with TRBJ1-2, with D unresolved. The CDR3 is made up of 15 amino acids. V lost 5 bases to trimming and J lost 0 bases, with 13 bases between them. Germline CDR1 is SEHNR and CDR2 is FQNEAQ (reference sequence). The CDR3 DNA reads as TGTGCCAGCAGCCAAGAGGCCGGCTCTAACTATGGCTACACCTTC. Encoded protein: CASSQEAGSNYGYTF.

This rearrangement joins TRBV20-1 to TRBJ2-7; D ambiguous. Germline assignment: CDR1 DFQATT and CDR2 SNEGSKA (reference sequence). The germline V and J ends were trimmed by 7 bases and 7 bases, with 11 bases remaining between them. This CDR3 has 10 amino acids. Here the CDR3 reads CSGLGNEQYF. The CDR3 DNA follows: TGCAGTGGACTGGGCAATGAGCAGTACTTC.

A few counts support this clonotype. This chain connects TRBV25-1 to TRBJ1-2, with 7 bases fitting TRBD1. Germline CDR1 is MGHDK and CDR2 is SYGVNS. The CDR3 length is 15 residues. V shed 3 bases, J shed 8 bases, and the junction held 12 bases outside the gene matches. The CDR3 nucleotides read TGTGCCAGCAGTGATTTCGGGCGACAGGGCTTGGGCTACACCTTC. It encodes CASSDFGRQGLGYTF.

This rearrangement joins TRBV15 to TRBJ2-5, with D perhaps TRBD2 (6 bases). This CDR3 contains 16 residues. V dropped 0 bases and J dropped 5 bases, with 16 bases sitting between them. The germline V gene has CDR1 LNHNV and CDR2 YYDKDF (reference sequence). This CDR3 is CATSRDLGGEVETQYF. The CDR3, as DNA: TGTGCCACCAGCAGAGATCTGGGAGGAGAGGTGGAGACCCAGTACTTC.

This clonotype occurred a few times. The chain uses TRBV3-1 and TRBJ1-5; D might be TRBD1 (6 bases). V lost 0 bases to trimming and J lost 4 bases, with 10 bases between them. The germline gives CDR1 LGHDT, CDR2 YNNKEL (reference sequence). The length of the CDR3 is 15 residues. The CDR3 spells CASSQEWGQNQPQHF. The CDR3 coding sequence is TGTGCCAGCAGCCAAGAGTGGGGGCAAAATCAGCCCCAGCATTTT.

With respect to this clonotype: A read error is possible here, since a much larger clone lies one base away. The CDR3 spells CASSDAGGNTRELFF. The CDR3, as DNA: TGTGCCAGCAGTGACGCGGGAGGAAACACCAGGGAGCTGTTTTTT. V gene TRBV2 combines with J gene TRBJ2-2, with 8 bases that match TRBD2. The length of the CDR3 is 15 residues. CDR1 and CDR2 from the germline V gene are SNHLY and FYNNEI.

The chain uses TRBV7-9 and TRBJ2-7; the match to TRBD2 covers 12 bases. V shed 5 bases, J shed 0 bases, and the junction held 5 bases outside the gene matches. Per the germline V gene, CDR1 is SEHNR and CDR2 is FQNEAQ (reference sequence). The CDR3 spans 16 residues. The CDR3 loop reads CASSHPTSGSSYEQYF. The CDR3 nucleotides read TGTGCCAGCAGCCACCCGACTAGCGGGAGCTCCTACGAGCAGTACTTC.

A few counts support this clonotype. The V call is TRBV5-6, the J call TRBJ1-2; possibly TRBD1 for D (5 bases). Germline CDR1 reads SGHDT; CDR2 reads YYEEEE. Trimming pared 0 bases from V and 8 bases from J, leaving 20 bases between. This CDR3 contains 16 residues. The CDR3 sequence: CASSLDLGAQAGGYTF. Here the CDR3 DNA reads TGTGCCAGCAGCTTGGATCTCGGTGCCCAGGCAGGGGGCTACACCTTC. Full variable domain (remainder filled in from reference TRBV5-6 and TRBJ1-2): DAGVTQSPTHLIKTRGQQVTLRCSPKSGHDTVSWYQQALGQGPQFIFQYYEEEERQRGNFPDRFSGHQFPNYSSELNVNALLLGDSALYLCASSLDLGAQAGGYTFGSGTRLTVV.

The chain carries TRBV6-5 and TRBJ1-2; D ambiguous. The V gene's germline CDR1 is MNHEY and CDR2 SVGAGI. V was shortened by 2 bases and J by 3 bases, with 7 bases between the two germline ends. CDR3 length: 13 residues. As DNA, the CDR3 is TGTGCCAGCAGTTACGGGGTACACTATGGCTACACCTTC. It codes for CASSYGVHYGYTF.

The chain uses TRBV2 and TRBJ1-1; D is unclear. The CDR3 length is 11 residues. V was trimmed by 5 bases and J by 13 bases, leaving 14 bases between them. Germline loops: CDR1 SNHLY, CDR2 FYNNEI. Written as DNA, the CDR3 is TGTGCCAGCAGTTTGGCCGGGTCGAATTTCTTT. This encodes CASSLAGSNFF.

Only a few counts were recorded for this clonotype. The chain recombines TRBV19 with TRBJ2-2, with unresolved D. V gave up 5 bases and J gave up 5 bases, with 12 bases separating them. The CDR3 loop spans 14 amino acids. CDR1 is LNHDA, CDR2 SQIVND, per germline (reference sequence). The CDR3 nucleotides are TGTGCCAGTAGTTTTGAGAGAACTACCGGGGAGCTGTTTTTT. Encoded protein: CASSFERTTGELFF.

The J gene is TRBJ2-2, the V gene TRBV2; D not resolved. The CDR3 runs 13 residues. Trimming pared 6 bases from V and 4 bases from J, leaving 9 bases between. The germline V gene encodes CDR1 SNHLY and CDR2 FYNNEI. CDR3 loop: CASSGLRTGELFF. The CDR3 DNA is TGTGCCAGCAGCGGGCTTCGCACCGGGGAGCTGTTTTTT.

As for this clonotype: Possible read error: a much larger clone is one base away. This chain uses TRBV10-3 with TRBJ2-7; 10 nucleotides align to TRBD2. The CDR3 has 14 residues. Germline CDR1 and CDR2: ENHRY and SYGVKD. V shed 11 bases and J 2 bases; nucleotides not matched to a gene: 9. The chain's CDR3 is CAATGTSVTYEQYF. CDR3 nucleotide sequence: TGTGCCGCCACCGGGACTAGCGTAACCTACGAGCAGTACTTC.

This clonotype was found a few times. The chain joins TRBV7-3 to TRBJ2-5; D is undetermined. V lost 1 base, J lost 5 bases, and 11 bases lay in between. The CDR3 runs 14 residues. CDR1 and CDR2 (germline): SGHTA, FQGTGA. In DNA form, the CDR3 reads TGTGCCAGCAGCTTAAACGGCCTAGGGGAGACCCAGTACTTC. Protein: CASSLNGLGETQYF.

The chain has TRBV19 and TRBJ1-5; D perhaps matches TRBD1 (5 bases). The CDR3 is made up of 13 amino acids. Germline loops: CDR1 LNHDA, CDR2 SQIVND (reference sequence). The ends were cut back, 7 bases at V and 11 bases at J, with 18 bases in the middle. Here the CDR3 reads CASIDSGAGSQHF. Written as DNA, the CDR3 is TGTGCCAGTATTGATTCCGGGGCAGGATCCCAGCATTTT.

V is TRBV7-2 and J is TRBJ1-2; 8 bases agree with TRBD1. Trimming took 4 bases from V and 3 from J; bases not matched to a gene: 13. CDR1 is SGHTA and CDR2 is FQGNSA in the germline V gene. The CDR3 consists of 17 residues. The CDR3 loop reads CASSSNGQGQGYYGYTF. The CDR3, as DNA: TGTGCCAGCAGCTCGAACGGACAGGGACAAGGTTACTATGGCTACACCTTC.

Notes on this clonotype: An end of the junction does not agree with germline; a read error may underlie this. The J gene is TRBJ1-1, the V gene TRBV19; a possible D gene is TRBD1 (5 bases). The germline V gene encodes CDR1 LNHDA and CDR2 SQIVND (reference sequence). This CDR3 comprises 12 residues. In DNA form, the CDR3 reads TGTGCCAGTAGTATTAGCGGGGGAGGAGGCCGGTTT. Protein product: CASSISGGGGRF.

This clonotype occurred a few times. The chain uses TRBV6-1 and TRBJ1-5, with D unresolved. V was cut by 5 bases and J by 6 bases, with 17 bases left in between. The CDR3 consists of 15 residues. Germline CDR1 reads MNHNS; CDR2 reads SASEGT. The chain's CDR3 is CASSYSNSGVQPQHF. Written as DNA, the CDR3 is TGTGCCAGCAGTTACTCGAACAGCGGGGTTCAGCCCCAGCATTTT.